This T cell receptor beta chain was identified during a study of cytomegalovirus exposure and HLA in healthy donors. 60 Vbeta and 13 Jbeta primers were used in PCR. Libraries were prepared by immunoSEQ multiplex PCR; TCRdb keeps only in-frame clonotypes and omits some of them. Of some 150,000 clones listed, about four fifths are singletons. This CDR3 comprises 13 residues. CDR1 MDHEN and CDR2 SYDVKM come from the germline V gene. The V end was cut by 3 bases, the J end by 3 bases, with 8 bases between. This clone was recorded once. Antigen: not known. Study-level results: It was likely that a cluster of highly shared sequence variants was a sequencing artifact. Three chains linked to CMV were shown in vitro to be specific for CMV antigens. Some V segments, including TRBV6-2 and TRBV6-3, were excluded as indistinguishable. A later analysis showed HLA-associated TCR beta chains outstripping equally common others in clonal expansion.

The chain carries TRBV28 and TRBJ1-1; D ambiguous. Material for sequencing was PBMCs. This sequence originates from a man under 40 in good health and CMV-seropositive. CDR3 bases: TGTGCCAGCAGTTTGGGCCCCGACACTGAAGCTTTCTTT. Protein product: CASSLGPDTEAFF.